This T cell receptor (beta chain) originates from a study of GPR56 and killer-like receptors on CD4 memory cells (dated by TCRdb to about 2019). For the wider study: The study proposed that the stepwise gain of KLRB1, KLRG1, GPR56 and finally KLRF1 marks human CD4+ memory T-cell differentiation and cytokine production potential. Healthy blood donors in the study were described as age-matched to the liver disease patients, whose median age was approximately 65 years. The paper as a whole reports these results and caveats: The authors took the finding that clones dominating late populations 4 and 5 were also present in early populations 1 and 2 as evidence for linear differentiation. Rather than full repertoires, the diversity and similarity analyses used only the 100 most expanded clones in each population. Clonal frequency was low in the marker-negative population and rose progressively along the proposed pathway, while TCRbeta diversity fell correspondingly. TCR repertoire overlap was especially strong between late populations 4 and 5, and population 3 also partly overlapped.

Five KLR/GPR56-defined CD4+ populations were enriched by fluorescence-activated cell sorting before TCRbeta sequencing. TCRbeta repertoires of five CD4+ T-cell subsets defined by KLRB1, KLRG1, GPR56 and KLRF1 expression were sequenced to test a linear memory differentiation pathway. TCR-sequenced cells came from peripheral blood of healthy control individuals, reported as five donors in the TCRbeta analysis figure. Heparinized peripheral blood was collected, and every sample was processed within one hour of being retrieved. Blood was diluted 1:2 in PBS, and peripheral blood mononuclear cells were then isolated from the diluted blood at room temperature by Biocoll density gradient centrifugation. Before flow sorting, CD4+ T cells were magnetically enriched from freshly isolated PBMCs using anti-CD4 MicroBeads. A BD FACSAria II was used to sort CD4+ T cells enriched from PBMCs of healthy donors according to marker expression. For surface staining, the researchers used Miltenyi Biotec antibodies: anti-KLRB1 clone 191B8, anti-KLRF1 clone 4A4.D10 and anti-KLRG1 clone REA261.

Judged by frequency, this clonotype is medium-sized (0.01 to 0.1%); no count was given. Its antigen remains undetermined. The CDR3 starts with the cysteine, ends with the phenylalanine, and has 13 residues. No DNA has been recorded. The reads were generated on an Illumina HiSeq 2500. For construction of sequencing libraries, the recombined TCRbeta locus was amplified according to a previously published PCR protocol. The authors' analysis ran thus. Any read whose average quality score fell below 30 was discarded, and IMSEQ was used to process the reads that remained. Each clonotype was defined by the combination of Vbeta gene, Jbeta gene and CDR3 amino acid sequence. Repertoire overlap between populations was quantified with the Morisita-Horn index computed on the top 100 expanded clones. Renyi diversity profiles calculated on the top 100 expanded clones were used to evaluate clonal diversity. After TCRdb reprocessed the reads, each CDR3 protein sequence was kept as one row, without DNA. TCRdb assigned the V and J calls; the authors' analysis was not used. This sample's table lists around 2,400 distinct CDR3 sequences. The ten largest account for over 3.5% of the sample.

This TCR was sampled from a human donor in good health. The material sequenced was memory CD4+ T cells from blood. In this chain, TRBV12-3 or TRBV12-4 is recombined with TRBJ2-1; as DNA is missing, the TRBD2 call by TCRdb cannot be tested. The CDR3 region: CASRGLAGIKQFF.